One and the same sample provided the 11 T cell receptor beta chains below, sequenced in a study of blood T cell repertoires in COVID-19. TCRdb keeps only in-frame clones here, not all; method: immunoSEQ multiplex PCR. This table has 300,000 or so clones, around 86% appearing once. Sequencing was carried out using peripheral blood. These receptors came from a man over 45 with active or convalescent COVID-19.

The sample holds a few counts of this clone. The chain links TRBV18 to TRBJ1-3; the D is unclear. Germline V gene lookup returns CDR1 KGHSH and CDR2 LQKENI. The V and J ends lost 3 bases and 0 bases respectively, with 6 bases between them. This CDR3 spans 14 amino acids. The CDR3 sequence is CASSPSRSGNTIYF. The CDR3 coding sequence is TGTGCCAGCTCACCCTCCCGCTCTGGAAACACCATATATTTT.

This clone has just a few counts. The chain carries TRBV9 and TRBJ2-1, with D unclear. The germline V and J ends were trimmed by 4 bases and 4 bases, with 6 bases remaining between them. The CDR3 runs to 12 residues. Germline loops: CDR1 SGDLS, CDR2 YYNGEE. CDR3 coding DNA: TGTGCCAGCAGCCCCAGTTACAATGAGCAGTTCTTC. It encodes CASSPSYNEQFF.

CDR3 sequence: CASSPPGGNQPQHF. Here the CDR3 DNA reads TGTGCCAGCAGCCCGCCCGGGGGCAATCAGCCCCAGCATTTT. The chain has TRBV7-9 and TRBJ1-5, with D unclear. The CDR3 has 14 amino acids. From germline, CDR1 is SEHNR and CDR2 FQNEAQ (reference sequence). V was clipped by 5 bases and J by 2 bases, with 10 bases between them.

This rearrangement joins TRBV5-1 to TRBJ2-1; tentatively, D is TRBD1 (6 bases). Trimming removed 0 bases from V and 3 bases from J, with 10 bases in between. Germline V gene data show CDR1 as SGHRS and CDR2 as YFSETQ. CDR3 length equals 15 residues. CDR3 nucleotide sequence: TGCGCCAGCAGCTTGGGAGAAGGGGGCTACAATGAGCAGTTCTTC. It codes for CASSLGEGGYNEQFF.

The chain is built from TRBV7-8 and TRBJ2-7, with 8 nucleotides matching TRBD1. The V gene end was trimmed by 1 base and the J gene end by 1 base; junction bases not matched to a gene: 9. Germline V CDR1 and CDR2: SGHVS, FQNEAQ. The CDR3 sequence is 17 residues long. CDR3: CASSLGSARTGSYEQYF. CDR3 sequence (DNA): TGTGCCAGCAGCTTAGGCTCAGCCCGGACAGGGTCCTACGAGCAGTACTTC.

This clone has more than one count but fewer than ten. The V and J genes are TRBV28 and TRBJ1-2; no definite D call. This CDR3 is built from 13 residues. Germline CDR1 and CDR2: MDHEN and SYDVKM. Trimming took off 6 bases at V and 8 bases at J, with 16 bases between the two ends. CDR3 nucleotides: TGTGCCAGCAGCAGACCCCTCAGGATCGGCTACACCTTC. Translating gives CASSRPLRIGYTF.

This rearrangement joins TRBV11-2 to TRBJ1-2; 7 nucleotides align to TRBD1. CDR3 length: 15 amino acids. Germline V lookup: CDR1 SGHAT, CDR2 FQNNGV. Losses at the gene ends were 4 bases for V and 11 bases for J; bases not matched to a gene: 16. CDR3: CASSSYRGPRNRYTF. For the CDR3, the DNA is TGTGCCAGCAGCTCATACAGGGGTCCCAGAAACCGATACACCTTC.

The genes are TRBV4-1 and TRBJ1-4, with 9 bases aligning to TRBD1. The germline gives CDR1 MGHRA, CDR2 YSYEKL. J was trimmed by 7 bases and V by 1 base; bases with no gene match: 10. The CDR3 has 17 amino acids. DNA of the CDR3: TGCGCCAGCAGCCAAGTAGTCACAGGGGGCATTAGTGAAAAACTGTTTTTT. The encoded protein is CASSQVVTGGISEKLFF.

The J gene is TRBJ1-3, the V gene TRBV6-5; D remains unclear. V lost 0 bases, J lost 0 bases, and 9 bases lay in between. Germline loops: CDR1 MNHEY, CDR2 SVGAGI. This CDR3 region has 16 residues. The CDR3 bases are TGTGCCAGCAGTTACTCGTACCGCAGCTCTGGAAACACCATATATTTT. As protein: CASSYSYRSSGNTIYF.

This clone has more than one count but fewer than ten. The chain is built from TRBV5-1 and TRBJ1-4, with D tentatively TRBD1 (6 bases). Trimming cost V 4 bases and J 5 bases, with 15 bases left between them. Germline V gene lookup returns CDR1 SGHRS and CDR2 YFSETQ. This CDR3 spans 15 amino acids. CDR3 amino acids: CASSAENRENEKLFF. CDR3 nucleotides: TGCGCCAGCAGCGCTGAAAACAGGGAGAATGAAAAACTGTTTTTT. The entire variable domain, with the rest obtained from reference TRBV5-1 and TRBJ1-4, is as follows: KAGVTQTPRYLIKTRGQQVTLSCSPISGHRSVSWYQQTPGQGLQFLFEYFSETQRNKGNFPGRFSGRQFSNSRSEMNVSTLELGDSALYLCASSAENRENEKLFFGSGTQLSVL.

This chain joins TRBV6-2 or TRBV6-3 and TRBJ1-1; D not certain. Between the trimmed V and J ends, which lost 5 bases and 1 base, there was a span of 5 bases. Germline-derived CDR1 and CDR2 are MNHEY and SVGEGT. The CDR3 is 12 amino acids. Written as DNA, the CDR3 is TGTGCCAGCAGTCACGGGAACACTGAAGCTTTCTTT. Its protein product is CASSHGNTEAFF.